This TCR beta chain was sequenced during a study of cytomegalovirus exposure and HLA in healthy donors. The PCR contained 60 Vbeta and 13 Jbeta primers. Profiled with immunoSEQ multiplex PCR; TCRdb holds only in-frame clones, not every one. The profile shows about 160,000 clones, about 80% of them singletons. V lost 3 bases and J lost 4; bases outside the gene matches: 5. CDR3 length equals 14 residues. CDR1 is SGHRS and CDR2 is YFSETQ in the germline V gene. The study's findings and limits: The later analysis indicated that the majority of CMV-associated TCR beta chains appeared HLA-restricted.

A note on this clone: What it binds is unknown.

The receptor was isolated from a female donor in good health and CMV-seronegative. The chain is built from TRBV5-1 and TRBJ1-2; the match to TRBD1 covers 8 bases. Material for sequencing was PBMCs. CDR3 loop: CASSSGQGTYGYTF. The CDR3 DNA sequence: TGCGCCAGCAGCTCCGGACAGGGAACCTATGGCTACACCTTC.